This TCR beta chain was observed in a study of T-cell reconstitution after alpha-beta-depleted transplantation in children. A library of TCRbeta sequences, prepared with unique molecular identifiers, was generated. TCRdb fed the PCR reads into MiXCR, producing one record per CDR3 protein. The data hold around 800,000 distinct CDR3 sequences, with around 15% observed a single time. The CDR3 covers 16 residues. V shed 6 bases and J 2 bases; nucleotides not matched to a gene: 10. Germline V gene data show CDR1 as MNHNS and CDR2 as SASEGT. The chain recombines TRBV6-1 with TRBJ2-3, with TRBD1 identical over 8 bases. This clonotype was obtained from a male patient between 5 and 17 years old who had a stem cell transplant for acute lymphoblastic leukemia, so the T cells may come from the graft donor. The sample was PBMCs, mostly from graft donor cells, taken 360 days after TCRalphabeta/CD19-depleted stem cell transplant. The CDR3 spells CASSLRQGLSTDTQYF. In DNA, the CDR3 is TGTGCCAGCAGCCTCAGACAGGGGCTCTCCACAGATACGCAGTATTTT.